One sample yielded the 16 T cell receptor beta chains listed below, sequenced in a study of blood T cell repertoires in COVID-19. Sequenced by immunoSEQ multiplex PCR; TCRdb stores in-frame clones only, minus some. There are roughly 300,000 clones in the sample; more than 70% occur only once, and around 6.6% lies in the top ten. Sequencing used peripheral blood. These receptors originate from a man aged 18-30 years who had recovered from COVID-19.

This clone was detected a few times. This rearrangement joins TRBV15 to TRBJ1-1; the D gene is possibly TRBD1 (5 bases). The CDR3 consists of 14 residues. Per germline, CDR1 LNHNV and CDR2 YYDKDF (reference sequence). Trimming removed 1 base from V and 6 bases from J, with 12 bases in between. CDR3 in amino acids: CATSRGQISAEAFF. The DNA for the CDR3 is TGTGCCACCAGCAGAGGACAGATTTCGGCTGAAGCTTTCTTT.

The V and J genes are TRBV19 and TRBJ1-1, with D possibly matching TRBD1 (5 bases). The CDR3 spans 14 residues. V shed 4 bases and J shed 1 base, with 10 bases lying between them. Germline V gives CDR1 LNHDA, CDR2 SQIVND (reference sequence). Here the CDR3 reads CASSKGQSNTEAFF. In nucleotides, the CDR3 is TGTGCCAGTAGTAAGGGGCAGTCGAACACTGAAGCTTTCTTT.

The chain links TRBV27 to TRBJ2-3; TRBD2 is a possible D gene (5 bases). V dropped 2 bases and J dropped 2 bases, with 8 bases sitting between them. Germline CDR1 is MNHEY and CDR2 is SMNVEV (reference sequence). The length of the CDR3 is 14 residues. CDR3: CASSLEGSTDTQYF. The CDR3 nucleotides read TGTGCCAGCAGTTTAGAGGGTTCCACAGATACGCAGTATTTT.

This chain connects TRBV5-6 to TRBJ1-1; tentatively, D is TRBD1 (5 bases). Trimming shortened V by 0 bases and J by 4 bases, and 10 bases separated the two germline ends. The CDR3 extends over 14 amino acids. Germline CDR1 is SGHDT and CDR2 is YYEEEE. CDR3 DNA sequence: TGTGCCAGCAGCTTGGGCGGGGGAATCACTGAAGCTTTCTTT. It is translated as CASSLGGGITEAFF.

The rearrangement links TRBV4-2 to TRBJ1-2; D is possibly TRBD1 (5 bases). The CDR3 loop spans 14 amino acids. V was shortened by 1 base and J by 3 bases, with 9 bases between the two germline ends. Germline values: CDR1 LGHNA, CDR2 YNFKEQ. CDR3 DNA: TGTGCCAGCAGCCAAGGGACACTGCACTATGGCTACACCTTC. This encodes CASSQGTLHYGYTF.

V is TRBV19 and J is TRBJ2-7; D is perhaps TRBD2 (6 bases). There are 15 residues in the CDR3. Germline assignment: CDR1 LNHDA and CDR2 SQIVND (reference sequence). With 3 bases removed from V and 2 bases from J, the gap between germline ends came to 14 bases. The CDR3 nucleotides are TGTGCCAGTAGTATGGGAGGCCAGGGACCCTACGAGCAGTACTTC. Amino acid sequence: CASSMGGQGPYEQYF.

The chain uses TRBV19 and TRBJ2-5, with 9 bases matching TRBD1. The CDR3 runs to 15 residues. V lost 6 bases and J lost 2; bases outside the gene matches: 7. CDR1 and CDR2 (germline): LNHDA, SQIVND (reference sequence). The CDR3 DNA sequence: TGTGCCAGTAGGGACAGGGGCCACTCGCAAGAGACCCAGTACTTC. It yields the protein CASRDRGHSQETQYF. Full variable domain (missing parts from reference TRBV19 and TRBJ2-5): DGGITQSPKYLFRKEGQNVTLSCEQNLNHDAMYWYRQDPGQGLRLIYYSQIVNDFQKGDIAEGYSVSREKKESFPLTVTSAQKNPTAFYLCASRDRGHSQETQYFGPGTRLLVL.

This rearrangement joins TRBV27 to TRBJ2-2, with a possible D match to TRBD1 (6 bases). The CDR3 is 15 amino acids. Germline lookup yields CDR1 MNHEY and CDR2 SMNVEV (reference sequence). Trimming pared 5 bases from V and 6 bases from J, leaving 16 bases between. The CDR3 nucleotides are TGTGCCAGCAGTAACACAGGGAGTCCCGCCGGGGAGCTGTTTTTT. This codes for CASSNTGSPAGELFF.

The chain combines TRBV7-3 with TRBJ1-1; no clear D gene. Germline CDR1 SGHTA, CDR2 FQGTGA. The length of the CDR3 is 14 residues. Between the trimmed V and J ends, which lost 5 bases and 5 bases, there was a span of 15 bases. CDR3 sequence: CASSPTVSGTEAFF. CDR3 DNA: TGTGCCAGCAGCCCAACAGTAAGTGGAACTGAAGCTTTCTTT.

The table lists this clone with a count of one. V gene TRBV7-3 combines with J gene TRBJ2-7, with TRBD2 identical over 7 bases. CDR1 is SGHTA, CDR2 FQGTGA, per germline. The CDR3 is 14 residues long. J lost 2 bases, V lost 2 bases, and 3 bases had no gene match. The CDR3 DNA follows: TGTGCCAGCAGCTTAGGCGCGGGAGCCTACGAGCAGTACTTC. Translated, it gives CASSLGAGAYEQYF.

This sequence joins TRBV6-4 and TRBJ2-3, with 11 positions matching TRBD2. The CDR3 length is 14 residues. Trimming removed 4 bases from V and 4 bases from J; junction bases left unmatched: 1. Germline V gives CDR1 MRHNA, CDR2 SNTAGT. The CDR3 reads CASSVAGGPDTQYF. As DNA, the CDR3 is TGTGCCAGCAGTGTAGCGGGGGGGCCAGATACGCAGTATTTT.

The rearrangement joins TRBV7-9 to TRBJ1-5; 10 bases fit TRBD1. J gave up 6 bases and V 3 bases, and 5 bases lay outside the gene matches. CDR1 and CDR2 (germline): SEHNR, FQNEAQ (reference sequence). The CDR3 length is 15 residues. The CDR3 bases are TGTGCCAGCAGCTTGACAGGGGGCGGGGGTCAGCCCCAGCATTTT. Its protein product is CASSLTGGGGQPQHF.

DNA of the CDR3: TGTGCCAGCAGTTACCCCCTTGGGGAGGGCCGGGATGCAGATACGCAGTATTTT. This gives the protein CASSYPLGEGRDADTQYF. This rearrangement joins TRBV6-2 or TRBV6-3 to TRBJ2-3; 7 bases line up with TRBD2. The germline CDR1 and CDR2 sequences are MNHEY and SVGEGT. V shed 2 bases, J shed 4 bases, and the junction held 15 bases outside the gene matches. CDR3 length: 18 amino acids.

The rearrangement uses TRBV10-3 and TRBJ1-2; a weak D match, TRBD1 (6 bases). Trimming removed 7 bases at V and 2 bases at J, with 11 bases between. The CDR3 spans 13 residues. Germline V gene sequence: CDR1 ENHRY, CDR2 SYGVKD. Here the CDR3 DNA reads TGTGCCATCACTTCGGACAGAAACTATGGCTACACCTTC. Its protein product is CAITSDRNYGYTF.

This clone was detected only once. The chain employs TRBV15 and TRBJ1-2; tentatively, D is TRBD1 (5 bases). CDR3 size: 14 residues. V lost 5 bases, J lost 5 bases, and 15 bases lay in between. Germline V lookup: CDR1 LNHNV, CDR2 YYDKDF (reference sequence). This CDR3 reads CATSARIQEYGYTF. CDR3 nucleotides: TGTGCCACCAGCGCCCGCATACAGGAGTATGGCTACACCTTC.

This chain joins TRBV9 and TRBJ2-7; tentative D call: TRBD2 (6 bases). Trimming left V 7 bases short and J 3 bases short, with 11 bases between. This CDR3 region has 12 residues. Germline V lookup: CDR1 SGDLS, CDR2 YYNGEE. Written as DNA, the CDR3 is TGTGCCAGCGGGGGGAGAGACTACGAGCAGTACTTC. It specifies CASGGRDYEQYF.